This TCR beta chain emerged from a study of OX40 agonist ivuxolimab in advanced cancers. Study-level points and caveats: Partly responding patients at 0.1-3.0 mg/kg showed some of the smallest clonal expansion.

For this clone: Its antigen is currently unknown.

The assay was immunoSEQ multiplex PCR, and TCRdb's table has in-frame clones only and misses some. Here the sample spans roughly 70,000 clones, roughly 87% being singletons. The TCR sequence derives from an adult with an advanced solid tumor such as melanoma, head and neck, liver or kidney cancer. This specimen consisted of CD4+ or CD8+ T cells sorted from blood, obtained in a trial of the OX40 agonist ivuxolimab.

This chain's CDR3 is CASSLLVSGGRYEQYF. The CDR3 DNA follows: TGTGCCAGCAGCTTACTTGTCTCGGGCGGGAGATACGAGCAGTACTTC. The rearrangement uses TRBV7-9 and TRBJ2-7; 7 bases fit TRBD2. The CDR3 is 16 amino acids. The J segment lost 4 bases and the V segment lost 2 bases, leaving 11 bases of the junction unmatched. Germline CDR1 SEHNR, CDR2 FQNEAQ (reference sequence).